Below are 28 T cell receptor beta chains sequenced from a single sample in a study of blood T cell repertoires in COVID-19. The assay was immunoSEQ multiplex PCR, and TCRdb's table has in-frame clones only and misses some. Of about 100,000 clones listed, 88% were seen once; the top ten hold roughly 5%. Specimen: peripheral blood. The receptors derive from a human donor in a cohort sampled during active COVID-19.

The CDR3 protein is CASNSPSRVRLRNEQFF. CDR3 DNA sequence: TGTGCCAGTAACTCCCCATCCAGGGTTAGGTTACGCAATGAGCAGTTCTTC. The chain carries TRBV19 and TRBJ2-1; D perhaps matches TRBD1 (5 bases). Per the germline V gene, CDR1 is LNHDA and CDR2 is SQIVND (reference sequence). The CDR3 runs to 17 residues. V was cut by 7 bases and J by 6 bases, with 25 bases left in between.

V is TRBV19 and J is TRBJ2-4, with D possibly TRBD1 on 6 matching bases. The CDR3 length is 13 residues. CDR1 is LNHDA, CDR2 SQIVND, per germline (reference sequence). The ends were cut back, 1 base at V and 7 bases at J, with 8 bases in the middle. CDR3 loop: CASSIGGQNIQYF. In DNA, the CDR3 is TGTGCCAGTAGTATAGGGGGGCAGAACATTCAGTACTTC.

The table lists this clone with a few counts. CDR3 sequence: CATSRDKPTRSGRGEQYF. The CDR3 nucleotides are TGTGCCACCAGCAGAGACAAACCTACTCGGAGCGGGAGGGGGGAGCAGTACTTC. The genes are TRBV15 and TRBJ2-7; TRBD2 matches 10 bases. Germline lookup yields CDR1 LNHNV and CDR2 YYDKDF (reference sequence). V lost 0 bases and J lost 7; bases outside the gene matches: 15. The CDR3 consists of 18 residues.

The chain carries TRBV19 and TRBJ2-7; D possibly corresponds to TRBD2 (5 bases). This CDR3 is built from 14 residues. Germline V gene sequence: CDR1 LNHDA, CDR2 SQIVND (reference sequence). The germline V and J ends were trimmed by 3 bases and 3 bases, with 12 bases remaining between them. The CDR3: CASSIFPGNYEQYF. In DNA form, the CDR3 reads TGTGCCAGTAGTATCTTTCCGGGAAACTACGAGCAGTACTTC.

The J gene is TRBJ1-1, the V gene TRBV27, with 9 bases fitting TRBD1. The germline CDR1 and CDR2 sequences are MNHEY and SMNVEV (reference sequence). This CDR3 has 14 residues. V was pared by 4 bases and J by 6 bases, with 6 bases of the junction left unmatched. CDR3 sequence: CASSSGTGFSEAFF. Here the CDR3 DNA reads TGTGCCAGCAGTTCCGGGACAGGGTTTTCTGAAGCTTTCTTT.

The chain is built from TRBV5-4 and TRBJ2-1; possible D gene TRBD1, 6 bases. Trimming cost V 4 bases and J 3 bases, with 11 bases left between them. The CDR3 sequence is 14 residues long. Germline CDR1 is SGHNT and CDR2 is YYREEE (reference sequence). The DNA of the CDR3 is TGTGCCAGCAGCCGAGAGACAGGCTACAATGAGCAGTTCTTC. Amino acids: CASSRETGYNEQFF.

This sequence joins TRBV10-2 and TRBJ1-1; a weak D match, TRBD1 (5 bases). V shed 3 bases and J shed 3 bases, with 14 bases lying between them. The CDR3 consists of 15 residues. Germline CDR1 and CDR2: WSHSY and SAAADI. The CDR3 loop reads CASSEPGGTDTEAFF. Written as DNA, the CDR3 is TGCGCCAGCAGTGAACCGGGGGGGACGGACACTGAAGCTTTCTTT.

The rearrangement uses TRBV28 and TRBJ2-7, with 8 bases aligning to TRBD2. Germline V gene data show CDR1 as MDHEN and CDR2 as SYDVKM. This CDR3 contains 15 residues. V lost 6 bases to trimming and J lost 0 bases; unmatched junction nucleotides: 7. The CDR3 nucleotides read TGTGCCAGCAGGGTTACTAGCGGATACTCCTACGAGCAGTACTTC. Amino acids: CASRVTSGYSYEQYF.

The J gene is TRBJ2-1, the V gene TRBV29-1, with D perhaps matching TRBD1 (5 bases). CDR3 length: 13 amino acids. Trimming pared 4 bases from V and 4 bases from J, leaving 11 bases between. The germline V gene has CDR1 SQVTM and CDR2 ANQGSEA. This CDR3 reads CSVGFSGYNEQFF. The CDR3 DNA is TGCAGCGTTGGTTTCTCAGGGTACAATGAGCAGTTCTTC.

The chain has TRBV25-1 and TRBJ2-1; D call uncertain. V dropped 2 bases and J dropped 3 bases, with 5 bases sitting between them. Germline V lookup: CDR1 MGHDK, CDR2 SYGVNS. CDR3 length equals 13 residues. The CDR3 coding sequence is TGTGCCAGCAGTGAAGTCTTCTACAATGAGCAGTTCTTC. As protein: CASSEVFYNEQFF.

This sequence joins TRBV28 and TRBJ1-3; D perhaps matches TRBD1 (6 bases). Germline lookup yields CDR1 MDHEN and CDR2 SYDVKM. The CDR3 runs 11 residues. Trimming removed 11 bases from V and 4 bases from J, with 9 bases in between. CDR3: CAGGAGNTIYF. CDR3 DNA: TGTGCCGGGGGGGCAGGAAACACCATATATTTT.

The rearrangement links TRBV5-6 to TRBJ1-3; a possible D gene is TRBD1 (6 bases). Germline assignment: CDR1 SGHDT and CDR2 YYEEEE. This CDR3 has 15 amino acids. The V gene lost 4 bases and the J gene lost 4 bases, with 15 bases spanning the gap. This CDR3 is CASSPAGAAGNTIYF. The CDR3 region has the DNA TGTGCCAGCAGCCCAGCAGGGGCAGCCGGAAACACCATATATTTT.

The chain recombines TRBV15 with TRBJ2-1, with D uncertain. V shed 4 bases and J shed 5 bases, with 9 bases lying between them. Germline-derived CDR1 and CDR2 are LNHNV and YYDKDF (reference sequence). CDR3 size: 13 residues. For the CDR3, the DNA is TGTGCCACCAGCATTCCTCTAAACAATGAGCAGTTCTTC. Translation: CATSIPLNNEQFF.

The chain carries TRBV28 and TRBJ2-5; 7 nucleotides match TRBD2. V was clipped by 2 bases and J by 7 bases; unmatched bases: 10. Germline CDR1 MDHEN, CDR2 SYDVKM. The CDR3 has 15 amino acids. CDR3 sequence reads: CASSLGGEGLRTQYF. The CDR3 coding sequence is TGTGCCAGCAGTTTAGGGGGGGAGGGCCTTAGGACCCAGTACTTC.

The J gene is TRBJ2-4, the V gene TRBV3-1 (or the pseudogene TRBV3-2); a possible D gene is TRBD2 (6 bases). With 2 bases removed from V and 8 bases from J, the gap between germline ends came to 7 bases. CDR3 length equals 12 residues. Germline V lookup: CDR1 LGHDT, CDR2 YNNKEL (reference sequence). This CDR3 reads CASSQSGDIQYF. The CDR3 DNA is TGTGCCAGCAGCCAATCGGGAGACATTCAGTACTTC.

CDR3 DNA: TGTGCCAGCAGTCTGACAGGGCGGAAGCAGTACTTC. The encoded protein is CASSLTGRKQYF. The chain has TRBV12-3 or TRBV12-4 and TRBJ2-7; 7 bases line up with TRBD1. With V trimmed by 5 bases and J by 8 bases, 6 bases remained unmatched. CDR3 length equals 12 residues.

The V call is TRBV7-8, the J call TRBJ2-1, with D possibly being TRBD2 (6 bases). CDR1 is SGHVS, CDR2 FQNEAQ, per germline. The V end lost 5 bases, the J end lost 5 bases, and 19 bases lay between the germline ends. The CDR3 has 16 residues. CDR3 protein: CASSNQDRENNNEQFF. Here the CDR3 DNA reads TGTGCCAGCAGCAACCAGGACCGGGAGAATAACAATGAGCAGTTCTTC.

V usage is TRBV6-5 and J usage is TRBJ1-2; D ambiguous. This CDR3 has 15 amino acids. V dropped 6 bases and J dropped 8 bases, with 22 bases sitting between them. Germline V gives CDR1 MNHEY, CDR2 SVGAGI. The CDR3 loop is CASRDEVIAGGGYTF. For the CDR3, the DNA is TGTGCCAGCAGGGACGAAGTTATAGCGGGAGGCGGCTACACCTTC.

The table lists this clone with a count of one. This chain links TRBV3-1 (or the pseudogene TRBV3-2) with TRBJ2-3, with a weak D call TRBD2 (6 bases). Germline values: CDR1 LGHDT, CDR2 YNNKEL (reference sequence). The CDR3 loop spans 13 amino acids. The ends were cut back, 0 bases at V and 14 bases at J, with 15 bases in the middle. In nucleotides, the CDR3 is TGTGCCAGCAGCCAAGAAATCTGGGACTCCGCGTATTTT. Translated: CASSQEIWDSAYF.

The genes are TRBV28 and TRBJ2-2; 7 bases are shared with TRBD1. The germline CDR1 and CDR2 sequences are MDHEN and SYDVKM. Losses at the gene ends were 6 bases for V and 6 bases for J; bases not matched to a gene: 1. This CDR3 has 12 residues. The CDR3 spells CASSQGAGELFF. CDR3 nucleotides: TGTGCCAGCAGCCAGGGGGCCGGGGAGCTGTTTTTT.

The chain couples TRBV3-1 (or the pseudogene TRBV3-2) to TRBJ2-1, with 8 bases identical to TRBD2. The CDR3 is 15 residues long. V lost 4 bases and J lost 4; bases outside the gene matches: 6. The V gene's germline CDR1 is LGHDT and CDR2 YNNKEL (reference sequence). The CDR3, as DNA: TGTGCCAGCAGCCCCCGGGAGGGGAGTTACAATGAGCAGTTCTTC. As protein: CASSPREGSYNEQFF.

To note about this clone: The same CDR3 also results from other DNA sequences found in this sample. This chain joins TRBV28 and TRBJ1-5, with D unresolved. The CDR3 extends over 12 amino acids. Between the trimmed V and J ends, which lost 4 bases and 6 bases, there was a span of 7 bases. Germline-derived CDR1 and CDR2 are MDHEN and SYDVKM. The CDR3 coding sequence is TGTGCCAGCAGTTCGGGAGGTCAGCCCCAGCATTTT. It is translated as CASSSGGQPQHF.

This chain joins TRBV24-1 and TRBJ1-2; D may be TRBD1 (5 bases). Trimming cost V 3 bases and J 3 bases, with 10 bases left between them. The length of the CDR3 is 14 residues. The V gene's germline CDR1 is KGHDR and CDR2 SFDVKD. The CDR3: CATSDPGRDYGYTF. CDR3 nucleotides: TGTGCCACCAGTGATCCAGGGAGGGACTATGGCTACACCTTC.

V is TRBV5-5 and J is TRBJ2-1, with 7 bases fitting TRBD2. J gave up 2 bases and V 0 bases, and 2 bases lay outside the gene matches. Per the germline V gene, CDR1 is SGHKS and CDR2 is YYEKEE (reference sequence). CDR3 length equals 15 residues. CDR3 in DNA: TGTGCCAGCAGCTTGGGTAGCGGGCCCTACAATGAGCAGTTCTTC. This sequence encodes CASSLGSGPYNEQFF. The entire variable domain, with the rest obtained from reference TRBV5-5 and TRBJ2-1, is as follows: DAGVTQSPTHLIKTRGQQVTLRCSPISGHKSVSWYQQVLGQGPQFIFQYYEKEERGRGNFPDRFSARQFPNYSSELNVNALLLGDSALYLCASSLGSGPYNEQFFGPGTRLTVL.

This clone has ten or more counts. The chain combines TRBV11-2 with TRBJ2-7; D is undetermined. Trimming removed 1 base from V and 6 bases from J, with 16 bases in between. CDR1 is SGHAT and CDR2 is FQNNGV in the germline V gene. The CDR3 has 15 amino acids. In nucleotides, the CDR3 is TGTGCCAGCAGCTTAGCGCTTACGGATCGGAGCGAGCAGTACTTC. Its protein product is CASSLALTDRSEQYF.

This sequence joins TRBV24-1 and TRBJ2-3; 12 nucleotides line up with TRBD2. After removal of 4 bases from V and 5 bases from J, the junction contained 6 bases not matched to a gene. This CDR3 contains 16 residues. CDR1 is KGHDR and CDR2 is SFDVKD in the germline V gene. CDR3: CATSDRGLAGKDTQYF. Written as DNA, the CDR3 is TGTGCCACCAGTGACCGCGGACTAGCGGGGAAAGATACGCAGTATTTT.

The chain joins TRBV28 to TRBJ2-7; tentative D call: TRBD1 (5 bases). V lost 1 base and J lost 6, with 13 bases in between. The CDR3 totals 14 residues. The V gene's germline CDR1 is MDHEN and CDR2 SYDVKM. CDR3 residues: CASSLLQAIREQYF. As DNA, the CDR3 is TGTGCCAGCAGTTTATTACAGGCCATTCGCGAGCAGTACTTC.

V gene TRBV7-9 combines with J gene TRBJ2-5; tentative D call: TRBD1 (5 bases). This CDR3 is built from 15 residues. CDR1 is SEHNR and CDR2 is FQNEAQ in the germline V gene (reference sequence). Trimming removed 5 bases from V and 2 bases from J, with 15 bases in between. Here the CDR3 DNA reads TGTGCCAGCAGCCCTCGGACACAATCACAAGAGACCCAGTACTTC. Translating it yields CASSPRTQSQETQYF.